Given below is one TCR beta chain in context. Its antigen is as yet unknown. The record originates from a study of T cell responses to AZD1222 COVID-19 vaccine. Findings of the study overall: Just a handful of people given AZD1222 tested seropositive at baseline. It was only after the peak T cell response that any repertoires were sampled.

The table came from immunoSEQ multiplex PCR; TCRdb's copy has only in-frame clones and leaves some out. Of tens of thousands of clones in the sample, around nine tenths are singletons; the top ten hold 4.5%. The V gene lost 1 base and the J gene lost 2 bases, with 9 bases spanning the gap. CDR3 length: 14 amino acids. Looked up from germline, CDR1 is SGHTA and CDR2 is FQGNSA. The genes are TRBV7-2 and TRBJ2-7; D is unclear. The source of this sequence is an adult in good health. Sequences were derived from peripheral blood, sampled on day 0 of MenACWY control vaccination. The CDR3, as DNA: TGTGCCAGCAGCTTAGGGATAGATACCTACGAGCAGTACTTC. As protein: CASSLGIDTYEQYF. The variable domain in full, with the rest retrieved from reference TRBV7-2 and TRBJ2-7, is GAGVSQSPSNKVTEKGKDVELRCDPISGHTALYWYRQSLGQGLEFLIYFQGNSAPDKSGLPSDRFSAERTGGSVSTLTIQRTQQEDSAVYLCASSLGIDTYEQYFGPGTRLTVT.